The clone carrying this T cell receptor beta chain was picked up a small number of times. Its specificity is unknown. These data belong to a study of beta chain features in type 1 diabetes. General study points: Type 1 diabetes patients had TCRB CDR3s that were shorter (moderately but significantly so) in all four CD4+ subsets. PCR might show a preference for shorter templates, equally across patients and controls.

A CD45RO/CCR7/CD25/CD127/CD95/CD27 panel sorted naive, central memory, regulatory and stem cell-like memory CD4+ cells. Germline trimming cut 5 bases from V and 15 bases from J; bases unmatched to any gene: 6. This CDR3 region has 13 residues. Germline CDR1 is SGHTA and CDR2 is FQGNSA. The isolated RNA, all of it, was reverse transcribed, so expressed TCRB transcripts were what got sequenced. This table comes from immunoSEQ multiplex PCR, and its TCRdb copy is limited to in-frame clones, with some not included. The sample shows some 160,000 clones, 9% of them seen only once. The rearrangement joins TRBV7-2 to TRBJ2-1; 14 bases match TRBD2. The sequenced sample consisted of central memory CD4+ T cells from blood. The receptor was isolated from a woman in her twenties or thirties with type 1 diabetes. CDR3 loop: CASSPTTSGRGFF. CDR3 bases: TGTGCCAGCAGCCCCACGACTAGCGGGAGGGGGTTCTTC.